This T cell receptor (beta chain) emerged from a study of shared T cell receptors in the human thymus. Repertoires were generated with immunoSEQ multiplex PCR, while TCRdb's copy carries only in-frame clones and drops some. The data show about 660,000 clones, around 87% seen once. These data were likewise used in another study, on human thymus T cells. Per that paper: Related work showed strongly overlapping thymic repertoires across unrelated individuals.

This TCR was recovered from a boy younger than two with a congenital heart defect. Material: thymocytes.

The CDR3 here is CASSDHRSHNEQFF. CDR3 in DNA: TGTGCCAGCAGTGATCACAGGTCGCACAATGAGCAGTTCTTC. The chain links TRBV25-1 to TRBJ2-1; maybe TRBD1 (5 bases). The CDR3 runs 14 residues. Trimming stripped 3 bases from V and 5 bases from J, with 11 bases between. Germline loops: CDR1 MGHDK, CDR2 SYGVNS. Variable domain in full (rest from reference TRBV25-1 and TRBJ2-1): EADIYQTPRYLVIGTGKKITLECSQTMGHDKMYWYQQDPGMELHLIHYSYGVNSTEKGDLSSESTVSRIRTEHFPLTLESARPSHTSQYLCASSDHRSHNEQFFGPGTRLTVL.